The text below deals with one TCR beta chain. The data were taken from a study of blood T cell repertoires in COVID-19. Study overall: There were acute and convalescent COVID-19 samples, and they came from the United States, Italy and Spain. The analysed material was cDNA or gDNA that came from T cells, B-cell-depleted T cells, or PBMCs.

Original processing methods: Estimates of nucleated cell counts were drawn from the amplification of reference gene primers. Repertoires were generated with immunoSEQ multiplex PCR, while TCRdb's copy carries only in-frame clones and drops some. Clone size and the V and J calls come from that table; the DNA yielded D and trimming. The table shows 100,000 to 150,000 clones, with 80% occurring only once. CDR1 and CDR2 from the germline V gene are MNHEY and SVGAGI. V gave up 2 bases and J gave up 5 bases, with 15 bases separating them. The CDR3 is 15 amino acids. The chain joins TRBV6-5 to TRBJ1-2, with a weak D call TRBD1 (5 bases). The TCR comes from a man aged 70 or older with acute or convalescent COVID-19. Input material: peripheral blood. CDR3 DNA sequence: TGTGCCAGCAGTTACCGACAGTCCTTGGGGTATGGCTACACCTTC. Translation: CASSYRQSLGYGYTF.